Shown below are 2 T cell receptor beta chains from a single sample sequenced in a study of PD-L1 blockade in urothelial cancer. Libraries were prepared by immunoSEQ multiplex PCR; TCRdb keeps only in-frame clonotypes and omits some of them. The sample includes some 60,000 clones, 85% to 90% of them seen just once. Source: PBMCs, taken around atezolizumab (anti-PD-L1) treatment. Receptors were obtained from a man in his fifties with urothelial cancer.

The chain recombines TRBV9 with TRBJ2-7; perhaps TRBD1 as D (5 bases). Trimming cost V 1 base and J 5 bases, with 13 bases left between them. Germline CDR1 and CDR2: SGDLS and YYNGEE. The CDR3 has 14 amino acids. The CDR3 DNA follows: TGTGCCAGCAGCGTAAGGTACCTCAGGGACGAGCAGTACTTC. Amino acid sequence: CASSVRYLRDEQYF.

The chain recombines TRBV10-3 with TRBJ2-7, with D possibly being TRBD1 (6 bases). This CDR3 has 14 amino acids. CDR1 and CDR2 (germline): ENHRY, SYGVKD. The V and J ends lost 3 bases and 6 bases respectively, with 15 bases between them. CDR3 loop: CAISEVQGLVEQYF. DNA of the CDR3: TGTGCCATCAGTGAAGTACAGGGTCTAGTCGAGCAGTACTTC.